Listed below are T cell receptor beta chains from one sample, sequenced in a study of lymphopenia after photon versus proton radiotherapy. Assay: immunoSEQ multiplex PCR; the TCRdb copy retains only in-frame clones and omits some. The sample contains 25,000 to 30,000 clones, roughly 87% of which appear only once. The sample in question was peripheral blood, obtained from a patient treated with photon-based radiotherapy. These receptors all stem from a man between 50 and 59 years old with gastric cancer. The CDR3 runs from the conserved cysteine through the conserved F or W. D genes are given only for firm matches. The listing skips clone size in some rows; elsewhere it reads once, few, many or a size class.

j_call clone_size d_call v_call cdr3_aa cdr3_nt
TRBJ2-2 . . TRBV11-3 CASSLDRNTGELFF TGTGCCAGCAGCTTAGACAGGAACACCGGGGAGCTGTTTTTT
TRBJ2-2 . . TRBV29-1 CSVLTPTGELFF TGCAGCGTCCTGACGCCAACCGGGGAGCTGTTTTTT
TRBJ1-3 . . TRBV19 CASSPRGASGNTIYF TGTGCCAGTAGCCCAAGGGGGGCCTCTGGAAACACCATATATTTT
TRBJ1-1 . . TRBV19 CASTLGRLGGAFF TGTGCCAGTACCCTTGGCAGGCTTGGAGGAGCTTTCTTT
TRBJ1-2 once . TRBV6-5 CASYTGGRNGYTF TGTGCCAGCTACACCGGGGGACGGAATGGCTACACCTTC
TRBJ1-4 once . TRBV18 CASSPYWGTNEKLFF TGTGCCAGCTCACCATATTGGGGAACTAATGAAAAACTGTTTTTT
TRBJ2-5 . TRBD2 TRBV13 CASSDTFLAGVEETQYF TGTGCCAGCAGCGACACCTTCCTAGCGGGGGTAGAAGAGACCCAGTACTTC
TRBJ1-1 . TRBD1 TRBV5-1 CASSFGDRALTEAFF TGCGCCAGCAGCTTTGGCGACAGGGCTCTCACTGAAGCTTTCTTT
TRBJ2-3 . . TRBV9 CASSVAWGGRTDTQYF TGTGCCAGCAGCGTAGCTTGGGGAGGTAGGACAGATACGCAGTATTTT
TRBJ2-7 . . TRBV7-8 CASSGLAYEQYF TGTGCCAGCAGCGGTCTAGCCTACGAGCAGTACTTC
TRBJ1-5 once TRBD1 TRBV27 CASRLYSGTGRYSNQPQHF TGTGCCAGTAGGCTCTATTCCGGGACAGGGAGATATAGCAATCAGCCCCAGCATTTT